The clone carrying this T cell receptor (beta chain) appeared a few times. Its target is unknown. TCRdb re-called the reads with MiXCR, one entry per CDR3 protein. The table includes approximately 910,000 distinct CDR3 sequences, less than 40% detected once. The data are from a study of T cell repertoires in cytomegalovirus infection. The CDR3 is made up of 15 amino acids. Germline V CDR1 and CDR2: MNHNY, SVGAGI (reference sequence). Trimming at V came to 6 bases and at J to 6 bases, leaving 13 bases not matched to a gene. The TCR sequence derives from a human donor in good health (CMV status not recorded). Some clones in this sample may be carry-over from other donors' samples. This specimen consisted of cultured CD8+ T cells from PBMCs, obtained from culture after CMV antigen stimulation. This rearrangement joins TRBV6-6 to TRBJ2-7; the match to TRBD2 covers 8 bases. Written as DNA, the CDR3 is TGTGCCAGCAGCCCTACAAGGGCGGGAGGAGCCGAGCAGTACTTC. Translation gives CASSPTRAGGAEQYF.